Shown below are 3 T cell receptor beta chains from a single sample sequenced in a study of cytomegalovirus exposure and HLA in healthy donors. The PCR made use of 60 Vbeta and 13 Jbeta primers. Profiled with immunoSEQ multiplex PCR; TCRdb holds only in-frame clones, not every one. The sample lists approximately 180,000 clones; 81% were seen once. The sequencing sample was made of PBMCs. The receptors come from a man between 18 and 29 years old in good health and CMV-seronegative.

This clone was found once. The V gene is TRBV11-2, the J gene TRBJ1-5, with D maybe TRBD1 (6 bases). Germline V gene lookup returns CDR1 SGHAT and CDR2 FQNNGV. The CDR3 totals 16 residues. V lost 5 bases, J lost 7 bases, and 21 bases lay in between. The CDR3 sequence: CASSPPRTGGDQPQHF. For the CDR3, the DNA is TGTGCCAGCAGCCCCCCGAGGACGGGGGGCGACCAGCCCCAGCATTTT. Full variable domain (missing parts from reference TRBV11-2 and TRBJ1-5): EAGVAQSPRYKIIEKRQSVAFWCNPISGHATLYWYQQILGQGPKLLIQFQNNGVVDDSQLPKDRFSAERLKGVDSTLKIQPAKLEDSAVYLCASSPPRTGGDQPQHFGDGTRLSIL.

Only one count was recorded for this clone. The CDR3 is CASSLTSGRGTDTQYF. The DNA of the CDR3 is TGTGCCAGCAGCCTGACTAGCGGGAGAGGTACAGATACGCAGTATTTT. The V gene is TRBV11-3, the J gene TRBJ2-3, with TRBD2 matching over 12 bases. The V gene end was trimmed by 5 bases and the J gene end by 3 bases; junction bases not matched to a gene: 6. Germline CDR1 and CDR2: SGHNT and YENEEA. The CDR3 contains 16 residues.

This clone was counted once. V gene TRBV27 combines with J gene TRBJ2-3, with 12 bases that match TRBD2. J lost 1 base, V lost 6 bases, and 2 bases had no gene match. The CDR3 totals 15 residues. Germline V gene data show CDR1 as MNHEY and CDR2 as SMNVEV (reference sequence). The CDR3 sequence: CASRASGRGTDTQYF. The CDR3 nucleotides read TGTGCCAGCAGGGCTAGCGGGAGGGGCACAGATACGCAGTATTTT.